This T cell receptor (beta chain) was recovered during a study of cytomegalovirus exposure and HLA in healthy donors. Whole-study findings and limits: Being productive about 87% or about 30% of the time was typical of most TCR beta V segments in an earlier analysis. In a later analysis, an Asian-associated ancestry cluster reportedly showed fewer N-insertions than the roughly 730-donor mean. Investigators reported 150 to 200 TCR beta chains as tied to cytomegalovirus. Most TCRs appeared rarely, but some public TCRs recurred in many donors.

In this sample, this clone turned up once. The target antigen is unknown. Other DNA sequences in the sample encode the same CDR3. Primers: 60 Vbeta forward and 13 Jbeta reverse. Profiled with immunoSEQ multiplex PCR; TCRdb holds only in-frame clones, not every one. Of approximately 150,000 clones in the sample, 72% were seen once. The V gene end was trimmed by 4 bases and the J gene end by 2 bases; junction bases not matched to a gene: 2. The CDR3 totals 13 residues. Germline V lookup: CDR1 SGHRS, CDR2 YFSETQ. The chain links TRBV5-1 to TRBJ2-5, with 7 positions matching TRBD1. What was sequenced was PBMCs. The source of this sequence is a man aged 35 to 55 in good health and CMV-seronegative. The CDR3 protein is CASSRDSQETQYF. The DNA for the CDR3 is TGCGCCAGCAGCCGGGACAGTCAAGAGACCCAGTACTTC.